This TCR beta chain came from a study of blood T cell repertoires in COVID-19. Study as a whole: There were acute and convalescent COVID-19 samples, and they came from the United States, Italy and Spain. PBMCs, B-cell-depleted T cells, or T cells provided the cDNA or gDNA that made up the material.

The V end lost 7 bases, the J end lost 0 bases, and 15 bases lay between the germline ends. The germline CDR1 and CDR2 sequences are SQVTM and ANQGSEA. This CDR3 has 14 residues. Per the original data handling: Amplifying reference gene primers gave estimates of nucleated cell counts. Clones were read by immunoSEQ multiplex PCR, and TCRdb kept only the in-frame ones, dropping some. V, J and clone size reflect that table, while D and trimming were determined from the DNA. The repertoire holds nearly 350,000 clones, with over 70% as singletons. This chain connects TRBV29-1 to TRBJ1-1; the D gene is possibly TRBD1 (5 bases). This TCR came from a man aged 25-45 years with active or convalescent COVID-19. Source material: peripheral blood. CDR3 coding DNA: TGCAGCGCCCTGCTGGACACACTGAACACTGAAGCTTTCTTT. It translates to CSALLDTLNTEAFF. Full variable domain (rest looked up from reference TRBV29-1 and TRBJ1-1): SAVISQKPSRDICQRGTSLTIQCQVDSQVTMMFWYRQQPGQSLTLIATANQGSEATYESGFVIDKFPISRPNLTFSTLTVSNMSPEDSSIYLCSALLDTLNTEAFFGQGTRLTVV.